The subject of this entry is one TCR beta chain. Its target is not known. This sample is part of a study of T cell responses to AZD1222 COVID-19 vaccine. CDR3 size: 12 residues. Germline loops: CDR1 GTSNPN, CDR2 SVGIG (reference sequence). Losses at the gene ends were 8 bases for V and 9 bases for J; bases not matched to a gene: 9. Sequencing was performed with immunoSEQ multiplex PCR; in TCRdb, only in-frame clones are kept and a portion is missing. There are 95,000 to 150,000 clones in the sample; more than 75% occur only once, and roughly 1.1% lies in the top ten. Points from the study as a whole: Among those given AZD1222, only 6 or 7 were seropositive at baseline. Along spike, vaccine-associated CD4 TCRs were found throughout, with dominance at 160-218 and 743-854.

The sequences come from peripheral blood, collected on day 0 of AZD1222 vaccination. The receptor comes from an adult in good health. The V call is TRBV30, the J call TRBJ2-1; 8 bases fit TRBD1. The CDR3 loop is CAGGQGGGEQFF. The CDR3, as DNA: TGTGCCGGAGGACAGGGTGGAGGTGAGCAGTTCTTC.